Only one count was recorded for the clone carrying this T cell receptor (beta chain). Its antigen remains unidentified. All the people who gave samples were healthy bone marrow donors. While unrecorded immune exposures were likely, the donors were nominally healthy when sampled. The sample originates from a study of cytomegalovirus exposure and HLA in healthy donors. About the research overall: A prior study identified 117 million unique TCR beta sequences from some 180 million T cells. General study results and limits: Usually a TCR sequence was rare, but some public TCRs were found in many donors.

PCR involved 60 Vbeta and 13 Jbeta primers. Measured with immunoSEQ multiplex PCR; TCRdb has only the in-frame clones, and not every one. In the table there are 95,000 to 100,000 clones, approximately 76% of which are singletons. The TCR was taken from a man aged 40-49 years in good health and CMV-seronegative. Source material: PBMCs.

Written as DNA, the CDR3 is TGTGCCAGCAGCTTAGGAACAGGGCTTAGCAATCAGCCCCAGCATTTT. This encodes CASSLGTGLSNQPQHF. J is TRBJ1-5 and V is TRBV5-6, with a weak D call TRBD1 (6 bases). Between the trimmed V and J ends, which lost 2 bases and 0 bases, there was a span of 12 bases. Germline CDR1 SGHDT, CDR2 YYEEEE. This CDR3 region has 16 residues. Full variable domain (outside the CDR3, taken from reference TRBV5-6 and TRBJ1-5): DAGVTQSPTHLIKTRGQQVTLRCSPKSGHDTVSWYQQALGQGPQFIFQYYEEEERQRGNFPDRFSGHQFPNYSSELNVNALLLGDSALYLCASSLGTGLSNQPQHFGDGTRLSIL.